The T cell receptor (beta chain) described here comes from a study of blood T cells in healthy people across ages. Broader study findings: It was held that diversity estimates obtained from one million T cells represented underestimates.

Russia was home to the donors, healthy Caucasian individuals aged about 6 to 90. Primers used in a second PCR of roughly 6 to 12 cycles were a sample-barcoded 5' primer and a J-beta primer mix. Tags on each cDNA molecule came from a template-switch adaptor with 12 random nucleotides. TCRdb reprocessed the 5' RACE reads with MiXCR, giving one entry per CDR3 protein. The sample holds about 810,000 distinct CDR3 sequences, around 36% seen once. This clonotype has only a few counts. Its antigen is not known. V lost 2 bases to trimming and J lost 6 bases; unmatched junction nucleotides: 8. Germline V gene sequence: CDR1 SGHRS, CDR2 YFSETQ. The CDR3 consists of 15 residues.

The sequence was obtained from a man younger than 30 in good health. V usage is TRBV5-1 and J usage is TRBJ1-1, with 9 positions matching TRBD1. The material sequenced was blood. CDR3 DNA: TGCGCCAGCAGCTTAGCCGGGACAGGGATCGCTGAAGCTTTCTTT. Translated: CASSLAGTGIAEAFF.